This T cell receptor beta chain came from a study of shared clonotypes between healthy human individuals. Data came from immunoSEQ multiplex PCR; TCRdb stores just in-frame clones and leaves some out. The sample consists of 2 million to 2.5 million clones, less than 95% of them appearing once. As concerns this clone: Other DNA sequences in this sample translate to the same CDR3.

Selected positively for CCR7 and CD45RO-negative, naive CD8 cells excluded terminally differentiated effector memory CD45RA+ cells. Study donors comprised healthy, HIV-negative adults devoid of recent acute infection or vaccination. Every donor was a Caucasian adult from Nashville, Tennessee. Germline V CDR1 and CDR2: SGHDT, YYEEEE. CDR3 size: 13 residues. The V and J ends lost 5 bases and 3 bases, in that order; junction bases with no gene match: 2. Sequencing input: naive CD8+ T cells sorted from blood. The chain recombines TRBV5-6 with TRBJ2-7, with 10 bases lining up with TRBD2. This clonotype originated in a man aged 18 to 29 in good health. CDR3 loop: CASSWTSGYEQYF. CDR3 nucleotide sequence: TGTGCCAGCAGTTGGACTAGCGGCTACGAGCAGTACTTC.